Below, one T cell receptor beta chain is given with its context. Its antigen remains unknown. The record originates from a study of cytomegalovirus exposure and HLA in healthy donors. Study results and limitations: Sequencing likely produced, as an artifact, a cluster of highly shared sequence variants. For TCR beta chains, V- and J-gene trimming was later linked to a missense DCLRE1C variant.

Researchers ran the PCR with 60 Vbeta and 13 Jbeta primers. Source study methods: In a later analysis, roughly 10 million of approximately 86 million unique beta chains occurred in at least two donors. The method was immunoSEQ multiplex PCR; TCRdb's version includes in-frame clones alone and lacks a portion of them. That table supplies the V and J calls and clone size; D and trimming were determined from the DNA. The table has 150,000 to 200,000 clones, about 80% seen once. The germline V gene has CDR1 GTSNPN and CDR2 SVGIG (reference sequence). Between the trimmed V and J ends, which lost 0 bases and 4 bases, there was a span of 9 bases. The CDR3 length is 13 residues.

Sequenced: PBMCs. This receptor was obtained from a woman aged 18-29 years in good health and CMV-seropositive. V usage is TRBV30 and J usage is TRBJ1-2; D possibly corresponds to TRBD1 (5 bases). The CDR3 DNA reads as TGTGCCTGGAGTGTGGGGCAGTTCTATGGCTACACCTTC. This encodes CAWSVGQFYGYTF.